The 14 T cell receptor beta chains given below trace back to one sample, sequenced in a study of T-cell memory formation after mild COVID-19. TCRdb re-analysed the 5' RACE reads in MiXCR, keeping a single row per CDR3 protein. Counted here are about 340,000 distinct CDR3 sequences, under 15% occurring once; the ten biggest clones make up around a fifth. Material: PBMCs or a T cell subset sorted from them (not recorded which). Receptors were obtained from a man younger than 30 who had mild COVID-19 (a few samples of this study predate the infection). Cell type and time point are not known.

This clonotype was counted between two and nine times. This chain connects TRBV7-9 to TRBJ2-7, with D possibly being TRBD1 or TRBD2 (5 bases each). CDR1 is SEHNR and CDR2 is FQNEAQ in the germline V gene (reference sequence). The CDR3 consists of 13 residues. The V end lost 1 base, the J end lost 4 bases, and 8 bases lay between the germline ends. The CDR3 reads CASSLGGVYEQYV. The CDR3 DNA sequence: TGTGCCAGCAGCTTAGGAGGGGTGTACGAGCAGTACGTC.

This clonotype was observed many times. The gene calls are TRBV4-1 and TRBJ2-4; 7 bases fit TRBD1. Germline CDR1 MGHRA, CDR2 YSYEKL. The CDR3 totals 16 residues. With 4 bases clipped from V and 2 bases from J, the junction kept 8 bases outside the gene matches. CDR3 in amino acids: CASSLDQGDSKNIQYF. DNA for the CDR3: TGCGCCAGCAGCCTCGACCAGGGGGATTCCAAAAACATTCAGTACTTC.

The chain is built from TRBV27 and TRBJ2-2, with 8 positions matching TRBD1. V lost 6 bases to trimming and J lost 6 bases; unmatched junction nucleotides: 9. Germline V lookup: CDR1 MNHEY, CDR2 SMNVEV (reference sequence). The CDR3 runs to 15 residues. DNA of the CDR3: TGTGCCAGCAGAATTGGACAGGGCTTAGCCGGGGAGCTGTTTTTT. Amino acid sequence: CASRIGQGLAGELFF.

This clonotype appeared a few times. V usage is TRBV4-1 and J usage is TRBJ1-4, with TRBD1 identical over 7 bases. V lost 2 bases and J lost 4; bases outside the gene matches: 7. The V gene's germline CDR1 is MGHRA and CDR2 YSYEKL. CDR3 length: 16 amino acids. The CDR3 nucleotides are TGCGCCAGCAGCCAATACCGGGACAGCGATAATGAAAAACTGTTTTTT. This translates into CASSQYRDSDNEKLFF.

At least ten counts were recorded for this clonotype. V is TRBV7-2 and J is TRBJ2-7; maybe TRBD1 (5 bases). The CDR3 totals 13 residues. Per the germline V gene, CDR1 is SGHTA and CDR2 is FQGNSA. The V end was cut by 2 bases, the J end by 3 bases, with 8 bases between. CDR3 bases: TGTGCCAGCAGCTTAAGGGGTATCTACGAGCAGTACGTC. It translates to CASSLRGIYEQYV.

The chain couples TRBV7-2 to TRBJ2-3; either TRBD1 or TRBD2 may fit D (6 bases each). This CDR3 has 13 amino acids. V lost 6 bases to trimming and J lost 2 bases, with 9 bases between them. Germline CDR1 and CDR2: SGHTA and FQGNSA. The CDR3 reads CASSRGPTDTQYF. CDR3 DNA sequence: TGTGCCAGCAGTCGGGGGCCCACAGATACGCAGTATTTT. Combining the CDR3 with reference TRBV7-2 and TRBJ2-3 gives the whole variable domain GAGVSQSPSNKVTEKGKDVELRCDPISGHTALYWYRQSLGQGLEFLIYFQGNSAPDKSGLPSDRFSAERTGGSVSTLTIQRTQQEDSAVYLCASSRGPTDTQYFGPGTRLTVL.

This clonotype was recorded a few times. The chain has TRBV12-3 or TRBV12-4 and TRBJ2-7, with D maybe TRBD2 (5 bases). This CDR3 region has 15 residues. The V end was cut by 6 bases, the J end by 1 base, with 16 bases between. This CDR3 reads CASSLTPGSSYEQYF. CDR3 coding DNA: TGTGCCAGCAGCCTAACGCCGGGATCTTCCTACGAGCAGTACTTC.

The CDR3 is CASSIAGQGSFF. DNA of the CDR3: TGTGCCAGTAGTATAGCTGGGCAGGGAAGCTTCTTT. The V gene is TRBV19, the J gene TRBJ1-1; TRBD1 is a possible D gene (5 bases). Between the trimmed V and J ends, which lost 1 base and 14 bases, there was a span of 14 bases. Germline CDR1 is LNHDA and CDR2 is SQIVND (reference sequence). The CDR3 extends over 12 amino acids.

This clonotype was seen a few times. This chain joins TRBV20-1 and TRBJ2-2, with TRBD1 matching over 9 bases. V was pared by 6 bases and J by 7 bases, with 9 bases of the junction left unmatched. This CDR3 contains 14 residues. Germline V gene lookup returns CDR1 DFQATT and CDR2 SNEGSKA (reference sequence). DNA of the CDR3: TGCAGTGCGATACAGAACAGGGGGCTCGGGGAGCTGTTTTTT. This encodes CSAIQNRGLGELFF.

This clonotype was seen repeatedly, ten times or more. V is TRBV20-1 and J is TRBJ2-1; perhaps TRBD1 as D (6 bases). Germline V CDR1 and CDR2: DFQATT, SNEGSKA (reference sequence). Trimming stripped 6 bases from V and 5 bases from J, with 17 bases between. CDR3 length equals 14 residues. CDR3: CSADARRGNNEQFF. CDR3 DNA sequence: TGCAGTGCCGATGCGCGCAGGGGCAACAATGAGCAGTTCTTC.

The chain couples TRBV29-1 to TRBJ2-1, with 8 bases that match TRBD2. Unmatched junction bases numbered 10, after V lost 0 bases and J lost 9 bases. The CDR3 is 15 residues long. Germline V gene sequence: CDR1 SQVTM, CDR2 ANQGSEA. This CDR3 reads CSVEDSPGGLGEQFF. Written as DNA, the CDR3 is TGCAGCGTTGAAGACTCCCCGGGGGGGCTTGGTGAGCAGTTCTTC.

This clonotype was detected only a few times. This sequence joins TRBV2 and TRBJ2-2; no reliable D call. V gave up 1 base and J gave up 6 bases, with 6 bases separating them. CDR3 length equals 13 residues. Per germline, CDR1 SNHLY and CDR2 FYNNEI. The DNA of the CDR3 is TGTGCCAGCAGTGAAGGAAGATCCGGGGAGCTGTTTTTT. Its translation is CASSEGRSGELFF.

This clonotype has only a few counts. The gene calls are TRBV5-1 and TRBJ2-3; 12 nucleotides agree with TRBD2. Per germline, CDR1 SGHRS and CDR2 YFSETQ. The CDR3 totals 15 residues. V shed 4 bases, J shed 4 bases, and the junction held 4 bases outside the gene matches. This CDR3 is CASSRTSGVSDTQYF. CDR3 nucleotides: TGCGCCAGCAGCAGGACTAGCGGGGTATCAGATACGCAGTATTTT. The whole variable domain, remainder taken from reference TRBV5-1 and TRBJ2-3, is KAGVTQTPRYLIKTRGQQVTLSCSPISGHRSVSWYQQTPGQGLQFLFEYFSETQRNKGNFPGRFSGRQFSNSRSEMNVSTLELGDSALYLCASSRTSGVSDTQYFGPGTRLTVL.

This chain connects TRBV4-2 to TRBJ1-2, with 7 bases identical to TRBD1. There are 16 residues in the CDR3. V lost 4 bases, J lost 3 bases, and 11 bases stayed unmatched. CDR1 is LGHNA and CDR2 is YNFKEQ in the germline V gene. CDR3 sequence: CASSPYVGTEDYGYTF. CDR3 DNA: TGTGCCAGCAGCCCCTACGTCGGGACAGAGGACTATGGCTACACCTTC.